This TCR beta chain was identified in a study of cytomegalovirus exposure and HLA in healthy donors. Study as a whole: Across more than 350 genotyped donors, around 82% landed in the Caucasian-associated ancestry cluster. Study findings and constraints: A later analysis found most CMV-associated TCR beta chains apparently HLA-restricted. Among TCR beta chains of equal frequency, HLA-associated ones were more clonally expanded in a later analysis. In a later analysis, parvovirus B19, influenza, CMV and Epstein-Barr virus appeared linked to several top co-occurrence clusters.

CDR1 and CDR2 from the germline V gene are LNHDA and SQIVND (reference sequence). The CDR3 runs to 14 residues. The J segment lost 7 bases and the V segment lost 5 bases, leaving 8 bases of the junction unmatched. In the case of this clone: Its antigen is as yet unknown.

The study ran its PCR with 60 Vbeta and 13 Jbeta primers. TCRdb keeps only in-frame clones here, not all; method: immunoSEQ multiplex PCR. Among hundreds of thousands of clones, 77% were seen once, and the ten largest hold less than 3.5%. The receptor comes from a woman aged 55-70 years in good health and CMV-seropositive. The J gene is TRBJ1-5, the V gene TRBV19; 7 nucleotides agree with TRBD1. Sequenced sample: PBMCs. The CDR3 protein is CASSSQGWGQPQHF. The CDR3 DNA reads TGTGCCAGTAGTTCACAGGGGTGGGGGCAGCCCCAGCATTTT.